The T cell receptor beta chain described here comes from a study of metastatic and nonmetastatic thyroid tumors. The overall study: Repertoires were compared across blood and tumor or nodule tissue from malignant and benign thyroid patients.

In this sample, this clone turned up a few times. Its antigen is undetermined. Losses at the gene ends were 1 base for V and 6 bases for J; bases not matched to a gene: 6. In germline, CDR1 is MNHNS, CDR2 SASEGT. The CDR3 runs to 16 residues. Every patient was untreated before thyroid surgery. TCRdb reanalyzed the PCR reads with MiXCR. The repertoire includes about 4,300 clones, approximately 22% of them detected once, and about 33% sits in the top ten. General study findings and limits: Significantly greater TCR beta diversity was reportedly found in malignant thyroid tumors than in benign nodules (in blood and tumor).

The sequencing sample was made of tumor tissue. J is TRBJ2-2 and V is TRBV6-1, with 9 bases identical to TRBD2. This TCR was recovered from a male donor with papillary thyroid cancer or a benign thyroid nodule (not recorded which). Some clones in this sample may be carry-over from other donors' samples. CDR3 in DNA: TGTGCCAGCAGTGAAGTTAGCGGGAGCGGGGCCGGGGAGCTGTTTTTT. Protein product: CASSEVSGSGAGELFF.